These 12 T cell receptor beta chains came from one sample sequenced in a study of cytomegalovirus exposure and HLA in healthy donors. Primers: 60 Vbeta forward and 13 Jbeta reverse. Clones were sequenced by immunoSEQ multiplex PCR, and TCRdb holds only the in-frame ones, with some missing. Found here are about 160,000 clones, about 75% of them singletons; the top ten hold around 3%. Sequencing was performed on PBMCs. These receptors originate from a woman between 45 and 60 years old in good health and CMV-seropositive.

The chain has TRBV19 and TRBJ2-4, with D hard to call. CDR1 is LNHDA and CDR2 is SQIVND in the germline V gene (reference sequence). Trimming stripped 2 bases from V and 0 bases from J, with 8 bases between. The CDR3 is 15 amino acids. CDR3 amino acids: CASSIIFLAKNIQYF. The CDR3 DNA reads as TGTGCCAGTAGTATAATTTTCCTAGCCAAAAACATTCAGTACTTC. Based on the CDR3 plus reference TRBV19 and TRBJ2-4, the full variable domain is DGGITQSPKYLFRKEGQNVTLSCEQNLNHDAMYWYRQDPGQGLRLIYYSQIVNDFQKGDIAEGYSVSREKKESFPLTVTSAQKNPTAFYLCASSIIFLAKNIQYFGAGTRLSVL.

The chain is built from TRBV10-2 and TRBJ1-4, with TRBD1 matching 7 bases. The germline V gene encodes CDR1 WSHSY and CDR2 SAAADI. Trimming removed 6 bases from V and 5 bases from J; junction bases left unmatched: 3. The CDR3 has 13 residues. DNA of the CDR3: TGCGCCAGCAGCAGACAGGGAAATGAAAAACTGTTTTTT. Encoded protein: CASSRQGNEKLFF.

In this sample, this clone turned up many times. This chain connects TRBV6-1 to TRBJ1-1; D unresolved. The CDR3 is 16 residues long. Germline V gives CDR1 MNHNS, CDR2 SASEGT. V was pared by 4 bases and J by 6 bases, with 21 bases between. For the CDR3, the DNA is TGTGCCAGCAGTGCCGTCCAATCGGGGTCCGGCTCTGAAGCTTTCTTT. Translating it yields CASSAVQSGSGSEAFF.

The V and J genes are TRBV5-5 and TRBJ1-2; D ambiguous. The CDR3 is 15 residues long. Germline-derived CDR1 and CDR2 are SGHKS and YYEKEE (reference sequence). Trimming cost V 0 bases and J 4 bases, with 13 bases left between them. The CDR3 protein is CASSLDGGGLYGYTF. DNA of the CDR3: TGTGCCAGCAGCTTGGACGGAGGCGGCCTCTATGGCTACACCTTC.

This chain joins TRBV18 and TRBJ2-1, with D perhaps matching TRBD2 (7 bases). With 3 bases removed from V and 8 bases from J, the gap between germline ends came to 14 bases. CDR1 is KGHSH, CDR2 LQKENI, per germline. The CDR3 sequence is 14 residues long. The CDR3 region has the DNA TGTGCCAGCTCACCCCGGGGGGCGGGGGATGAGCAGTTCTTC. It translates to CASSPRGAGDEQFF.

This chain connects TRBV6-1 to TRBJ1-6; D is uncertain. The CDR3 contains 13 residues. Deletions cut 3 bases from V and 13 bases from J, with 13 bases between. CDR1 and CDR2 from the germline V gene are MNHNS and SASEGT. The CDR3 DNA reads as TGTGCCAGCAGTGACGGTTACCGAGGCCCCCTCCACTTT. Translating gives CASSDGYRGPLHF.

The chain is built from TRBV25-1 and TRBJ1-3; D is unclear. This CDR3 has 15 amino acids. Germline V gene data show CDR1 as MGHDK and CDR2 as SYGVNS. Trimming left V 3 bases short and J 1 base short, with 10 bases between. The CDR3, as DNA: TGTGCCAGCAGTGAGGCAGGCCGGTCTGGAAACACCATATATTTT. Amino acids: CASSEAGRSGNTIYF.

The chain carries TRBV6-1 and TRBJ2-1, with TRBD2 matching 8 bases. V shed 8 bases and J 0 bases; nucleotides not matched to a gene: 6. CDR1 and CDR2 from the germline V gene are MNHNS and SASEGT. This CDR3 comprises 15 residues. The CDR3 coding sequence is TGTGCCAGCTGGGCGACTAGCGCCTCCTACAATGAGCAGTTCTTC. Protein product: CASWATSASYNEQFF.

The chain employs TRBV7-6 and TRBJ2-7, with a weak D call TRBD1 (6 bases). The V gene's germline CDR1 is SGHVS and CDR2 FNYEAQ. V was shortened by 1 base and J by 4 bases, with 14 bases between the two germline ends. The CDR3 is 15 residues long. The CDR3 nucleotides read TGTGCCAGCAGCTTAGGCACAGGGTCGGGTTACGAGCAGTACTTC. Amino acid sequence: CASSLGTGSGYEQYF.

The chain uses TRBV4-1 and TRBJ2-5, with D possibly TRBD1 on 7 matching bases. This CDR3 has 16 residues. Germline CDR1 is MGHRA and CDR2 is YSYEKL. The V and J ends lost 5 bases and 1 base respectively, with 17 bases between them. CDR3 DNA: TGCGCCAGCAGCAATCGACAGGGAGGTGCCCAAGAGACCCAGTACTTC. Encoded protein: CASSNRQGGAQETQYF.

The V gene is TRBV2, the J gene TRBJ2-7; TRBD1 might be the D (5 bases). The CDR3 sequence is 16 residues long. Trimming pared 6 bases from V and 6 bases from J, leaving 24 bases between. CDR1 SNHLY and CDR2 FYNNEI come from the germline V gene. CDR3 region: CASRSNRQSRASEQYF. In DNA form, the CDR3 reads TGTGCCAGCAGAAGCAACCGACAGTCCCGCGCGTCCGAGCAGTACTTC.

The chain has TRBV5-4 and TRBJ1-2; 8 bases align to TRBD1. CDR1 and CDR2 (germline): SGHNT, YYREEE (reference sequence). Trimming at V came to 2 bases and at J to 8 bases, leaving 14 bases not matched to a gene. The CDR3 length is 16 residues. The CDR3 protein is CASSFPGQGAKDGYTF. The CDR3 nucleotides read TGTGCCAGCAGCTTTCCTGGACAGGGTGCGAAAGACGGCTACACCTTC.